This T cell receptor (beta chain) came from a study of blood T cell repertoires in COVID-19. Looked up from germline, CDR1 is SGHNT and CDR2 is YYREEE (reference sequence). This CDR3 is built from 15 residues. With V trimmed by 4 bases and J by 4 bases, 3 bases remained unmatched. The repertoire was sequenced with immunoSEQ multiplex PCR; TCRdb's copy has only in-frame clones and lacks some. This table holds roughly 200,000 clones, roughly 90% found once. The sequence came from a young man with active or convalescent COVID-19. The V call is TRBV5-4, the J call TRBJ2-1, with 12 nucleotides matching TRBD2. The source material was peripheral blood. The CDR3 reads CASSIGTSGYNEQFF. For the CDR3, the DNA is TGTGCCAGCAGCATTGGGACTAGCGGGTACAATGAGCAGTTCTTC.